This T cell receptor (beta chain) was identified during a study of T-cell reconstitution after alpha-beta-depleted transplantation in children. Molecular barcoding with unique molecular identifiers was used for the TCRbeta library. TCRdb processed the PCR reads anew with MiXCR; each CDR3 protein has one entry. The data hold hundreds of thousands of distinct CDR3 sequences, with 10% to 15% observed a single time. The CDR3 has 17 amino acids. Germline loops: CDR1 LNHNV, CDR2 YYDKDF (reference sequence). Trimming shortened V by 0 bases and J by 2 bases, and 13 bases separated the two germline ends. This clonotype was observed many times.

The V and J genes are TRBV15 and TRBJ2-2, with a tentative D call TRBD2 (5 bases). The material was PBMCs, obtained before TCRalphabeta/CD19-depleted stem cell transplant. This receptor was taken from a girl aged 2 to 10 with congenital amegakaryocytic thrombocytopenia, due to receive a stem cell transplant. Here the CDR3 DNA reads TGTGCCACCAGCAGAGATGGCCGACTAACAAACACCGGGGAGCTGTTTTTT. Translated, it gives CATSRDGRLTNTGELFF.